The 26 T cell receptor beta chains below come from one sample, sequenced in a study of blood T cell repertoires in COVID-19. Here immunoSEQ multiplex PCR was the method, and the copy in TCRdb shows in-frame clones only, minus some. The data hold 150,000 or so clones, with approximately 88% observed a single time. The sequenced sample consisted of PBMCs or T cells enriched from blood (not recorded which). The receptors shown here come from a woman aged 55-75 years who had recovered from COVID-19.

The rearrangement links TRBV5-1 to TRBJ2-7; TRBD2 matches 11 bases. Germline V lookup: CDR1 SGHRS, CDR2 YFSETQ. V was clipped by 0 bases and J by 5 bases; unmatched bases: 4. The CDR3 covers 15 residues. CDR3 nucleotides: TGCGCCAGCAGCTTGGCACTAGCGGGAGCCAACGAGCAGTACTTC. It translates to CASSLALAGANEQYF.

This clone was seen a handful of times. The V gene is TRBV10-2, the J gene TRBJ1-4; possible D gene TRBD1, 6 bases. The V end lost 6 bases, the J end lost 8 bases, and 13 bases lay between the germline ends. CDR1 and CDR2 from the germline V gene are WSHSY and SAAADI. CDR3 size: 13 residues. The CDR3 sequence is CASSRGLMEKLFF. In DNA form, the CDR3 reads TGCGCCAGCAGCAGGGGTTTGATGGAAAAACTGTTTTTT.

CDR3 DNA sequence: TGTGCCAGCAGCCATAGCGGGGAGACCCAGTACTTC. It yields the protein CASSHSGETQYF. V is TRBV3-1 (or the pseudogene TRBV3-2) and J is TRBJ2-5; 7 nucleotides line up with TRBD2. The J segment lost 5 bases and the V segment lost 3 bases, leaving 0 bases of the junction unmatched. The germline V gene encodes CDR1 LGHDT and CDR2 YNNKEL (reference sequence). CDR3 length: 12 amino acids.

J is TRBJ2-1 and V is TRBV11-3, with 8 bases lining up with TRBD2. The V gene end was trimmed by 5 bases and the J gene end by 9 bases; junction bases not matched to a gene: 9. From germline, CDR1 is SGHNT and CDR2 YENEEA. The CDR3 extends over 14 amino acids. CDR3 region: CASSPSPGTSEQFF. The CDR3 bases are TGTGCCAGCAGCCCGAGTCCCGGGACTAGTGAGCAGTTCTTC. Looking up the rest from reference TRBV11-3 and TRBJ2-1 gives the full variable domain: EAGVVQSPRYKIIEKKQPVAFWCNPISGHNTLYWYLQNLGQGPELLIRYENEEAVDDSQLPKDRFSAERLKGVDSTLKIQPAELGDSAVYLCASSPSPGTSEQFFGPGTRLTVL.

The genes are TRBV15 and TRBJ2-2; a possible D gene is TRBD1 (5 bases). This CDR3 spans 14 amino acids. Trimming took off 2 bases at V and 1 base at J, with 5 bases between the two ends. Germline values: CDR1 LNHNV, CDR2 YYDKDF (reference sequence). CDR3 residues: CATSRQGNTGELFF. CDR3 nucleotide sequence: TGTGCCACCAGCAGACAGGGGAACACCGGGGAGCTGTTTTTT.

V is TRBV5-5 and J is TRBJ2-2; 7 bases align to TRBD2. Germline V lookup: CDR1 SGHKS, CDR2 YYEKEE (reference sequence). V was pared by 0 bases and J by 0 bases, with 2 bases of the junction left unmatched. The CDR3 covers 16 residues. The CDR3 region is CASSLASGTNTGELFF. DNA of the CDR3: TGTGCCAGCAGCTTGGCCAGCGGGACGAACACCGGGGAGCTGTTTTTT.

The chain employs TRBV18 and TRBJ2-6; TRBD1 is a possible D gene (6 bases). V lost 6 bases and J 0 bases, leaving 15 bases between the germline ends. The CDR3 consists of 17 residues. The germline V gene has CDR1 KGHSH and CDR2 LQKENI. The DNA for the CDR3 is TGTGCCAGCTCGCGCACTTCGGACAGCTCTGGGGCCAACGTCCTGACTTTC. It encodes CASSRTSDSSGANVLTF.

The genes are TRBV24-1 and TRBJ1-1, with 9 bases lining up with TRBD1. CDR1 KGHDR and CDR2 SFDVKD come from the germline V gene. The CDR3 covers 13 residues. Germline trimming cut 9 bases from V and 2 bases from J; bases unmatched to any gene: 3. The chain's CDR3 is CATRTGVNTEAFF. CDR3 in DNA: TGTGCCACCCGGACAGGGGTCAACACTGAAGCTTTCTTT.

The V gene is TRBV25-1, the J gene TRBJ2-5, with TRBD2 matching 7 bases. In germline, CDR1 is MGHDK, CDR2 SYGVNS. This CDR3 has 15 amino acids. V shed 3 bases, J shed 2 bases, and the junction held 6 bases outside the gene matches. CDR3 bases: TGTGCCAGCAGTGAGGCGGGAGTACCTCAAGAGACCCAGTACTTC. Translating gives CASSEAGVPQETQYF.

The V call is TRBV5-1, the J call TRBJ2-2; D uncertain. V lost 4 bases to trimming and J lost 0 bases, with 10 bases between them. This CDR3 contains 15 residues. CDR1 and CDR2 from the germline V gene are SGHRS and YFSETQ. CDR3 nucleotides: TGCGCCAGCAGCCCGAGACTTTCGAACACCGGGGAGCTGTTTTTT. Amino acids: CASSPRLSNTGELFF.

The CDR3 here is CASSPPGGRDYGYTF. The CDR3 DNA reads as TGTGCCAGCTCACCACCAGGGGGCAGGGACTATGGCTACACCTTC. This rearrangement joins TRBV18 to TRBJ1-2; 7 bases agree with TRBD1. Trimming at V came to 0 bases and at J to 3 bases, leaving 4 bases not matched to a gene. CDR1 and CDR2 from the germline V gene are KGHSH and LQKENI. The CDR3 runs to 15 residues. The full variable domain, completed using reference TRBV18 and TRBJ1-2, is NAGVMQNPRHLVRRRGQEARLRCSPMKGHSHVYWYRQLPEEGLKFMVYLQKENIIDESGMPKERFSAEFPKEGPSILRIQQVVRGDSAAYFCASSPPGGRDYGYTFGSGTRLTVV.

The chain joins TRBV2 to TRBJ2-5; 8 nucleotides match TRBD2. Germline V gene sequence: CDR1 SNHLY, CDR2 FYNNEI. The CDR3 runs to 12 residues. V trimming: 8 bases; J trimming: 2 bases; junction bases outside the gene matches: 1. This CDR3 reads CASGTSQETQYF. CDR3 DNA: TGTGCCAGCGGGACTAGTCAAGAGACCCAGTACTTC.

V and J are TRBV7-2 and TRBJ1-4, with D uncertain. CDR1 is SGHTA and CDR2 is FQGNSA in the germline V gene. The CDR3 contains 14 residues. V dropped 1 base and J dropped 2 bases, with 5 bases sitting between them. The CDR3 DNA sequence: TGTGCCAGCAGCTTAGATCTGACTAATGAAAAACTGTTTTTT. Protein sequence: CASSLDLTNEKLFF.

The chain's CDR3 is CASSYSSLINYGYTF. Here the CDR3 DNA reads TGTGCCAGCAGTTACTCAAGCCTTATAAACTATGGCTACACCTTC. V and J are TRBV6-5 and TRBJ1-2; no clear D. CDR1 and CDR2 from the germline V gene are MNHEY and SVGAGI. The CDR3 is 15 residues long. The germline V and J ends were trimmed by 0 bases and 2 bases, with 10 bases remaining between them.

The gene calls are TRBV27 and TRBJ1-2, with 11 bases that match TRBD1. Trimming at V came to 2 bases and at J to 4 bases, leaving 9 bases not matched to a gene. CDR1 and CDR2 (germline): MNHEY, SMNVEV (reference sequence). This CDR3 region has 17 residues. CDR3 protein: CASSLAGQGAPGYGYTF. The CDR3 DNA reads as TGTGCCAGCAGTTTAGCAGGACAGGGGGCGCCCGGCTATGGCTACACCTTC.

The chain recombines TRBV27 with TRBJ2-5; TRBD1 matches 7 bases. Germline trimming cut 2 bases from V and 1 base from J; bases unmatched to any gene: 1. Germline values: CDR1 MNHEY, CDR2 SMNVEV (reference sequence). The CDR3 consists of 14 residues. CDR3 DNA sequence: TGTGCCAGCAGTTTAAGGGACAGCCAAGAGACCCAGTACTTC. Translating it yields CASSLRDSQETQYF.

The V gene is TRBV14, the J gene TRBJ1-3; D is ambiguous. CDR3 length equals 16 residues. The ends were cut back, 0 bases at V and 2 bases at J, with 11 bases in the middle. Germline-derived CDR1 and CDR2 are SGHDN and FVKESK. The CDR3 DNA reads TGTGCCAGCAGCCAAGATTACGGGGTAGCTGGAAACACCATATATTTT. Its protein is CASSQDYGVAGNTIYF. The variable domain in full, with the rest retrieved from reference TRBV14 and TRBJ1-3, is EAGVTQFPSHSVIEKGQTVTLRCDPISGHDNLYWYRRVMGKEIKFLLHFVKESKQDESGMPNNRFLAERTGGTYSTLKVQPAELEDSGVYFCASSQDYGVAGNTIYFGEGSWLTVV.

The table lists this clone with a count of one. This chain joins TRBV11-3 and TRBJ2-2, with D tentatively TRBD2 (6 bases). Germline V gene lookup returns CDR1 SGHNT and CDR2 YENEEA. The CDR3 is made up of 15 amino acids. Trimming removed 5 bases at V and 3 bases at J, with 13 bases between. This CDR3 is CASSRRDSYTGELFF. Written as DNA, the CDR3 is TGTGCCAGCAGCCGAAGGGACTCCTACACCGGGGAGCTGTTTTTT.

This chain uses TRBV5-4 with TRBJ2-7; TRBD1 agrees at 11 bases. After removal of 4 bases from V and 3 bases from J, the junction contained 6 bases not matched to a gene. From germline, CDR1 is SGHNT and CDR2 YYREEE (reference sequence). The CDR3 runs to 15 residues. In nucleotides, the CDR3 is TGTGCCAGCAGCAGGGGACAGGGGGTGAGCTACGAGCAGTACTTC. As protein: CASSRGQGVSYEQYF.

J is TRBJ2-2 and V is TRBV9, with 8 bases that match TRBD2. V trimming: 7 bases; J trimming: 4 bases; junction bases outside the gene matches: 12. The CDR3 is made up of 16 amino acids. Per the germline V gene, CDR1 is SGDLS and CDR2 is YYNGEE. The CDR3, as DNA: TGTGCCAGCGCCAAACGGGGGGGCCCACCCACCGGGGAGCTGTTTTTT. Translated: CASAKRGGPPTGELFF.

The chain couples TRBV6-5 to TRBJ1-6, with D perhaps TRBD1 (6 bases). The length of the CDR3 is 13 residues. Germline V gene lookup returns CDR1 MNHEY and CDR2 SVGAGI. V was clipped by 6 bases and J by 13 bases, with 16 bases between them. The DNA of the CDR3 is TGTGCCAGCAGCAGGACAGCTTATGCGCCCCTCCACTTT. This translates into CASSRTAYAPLHF.

The chain combines TRBV27 with TRBJ2-1, with TRBD2 identical over 7 bases. Germline V gene lookup returns CDR1 MNHEY and CDR2 SMNVEV (reference sequence). The CDR3 spans 16 residues. With V trimmed by 3 bases and J by 2 bases, 7 bases remained unmatched. CDR3 loop: CASSLMAGVPYNEQFF. In nucleotides, the CDR3 is TGTGCCAGCAGTTTGATGGCGGGAGTACCCTACAATGAGCAGTTCTTC.

CDR3 loop: CASSEGVRAYNEQFF. The CDR3, as DNA: TGTGCCAGCAGTGAAGGTGTGAGGGCTTACAATGAGCAGTTCTTC. This rearrangement joins TRBV2 to TRBJ2-1, with D tentatively TRBD2 (5 bases). CDR3 length equals 15 residues. Germline V gene data show CDR1 as SNHLY and CDR2 as FYNNEI. Trimming pared 1 base from V and 4 bases from J, leaving 11 bases between.

This chain links TRBV2 with TRBJ1-3; the D is unclear. The CDR3 contains 14 residues. V lost 3 bases and J 0 bases, leaving 6 bases between the germline ends. CDR1 SNHLY and CDR2 FYNNEI come from the germline V gene. The CDR3: CASSDRVSGNTIYF. CDR3 bases: TGTGCCAGCAGTGATCGGGTCTCTGGAAACACCATATATTTT.

This chain connects TRBV7-9 to TRBJ1-5; 7 bases fit TRBD1. CDR1 and CDR2 from the germline V gene are SEHNR and FQNEAQ (reference sequence). The CDR3 is 13 amino acids. V shed 5 bases, J shed 4 bases, and the junction held 2 bases outside the gene matches. For the CDR3, the DNA is TGTGCCAGCAGCGCAGGGGGGAATCAGCCCCAGCATTTT. Translated, it gives CASSAGGNQPQHF.

The chain employs TRBV11-2 and TRBJ1-1; possibly TRBD1 for D (6 bases). The CDR3 has 15 amino acids. V was trimmed by 5 bases and J by 7 bases, leaving 20 bases between them. Looked up from germline, CDR1 is SGHAT and CDR2 is FQNNGV. The CDR3: CASSLALVTGFEAFF. The CDR3 DNA sequence: TGTGCCAGCAGCCTCGCATTAGTTACAGGGTTTGAAGCTTTCTTT.